This T cell receptor (beta chain) was profiled in a study of vaccination effects on CD4 cells after COVID-19. Study results and caveats: Infection- and vaccine-induced clones contracted markedly late after vaccination.

Using immunoSEQ multiplex PCR, the repertoire was profiled, and TCRdb retains in-frame clones only, with some absent. The repertoire holds tens of thousands of clones, with about three fifths as singletons. Viral peptide pools were used in the ViraFEST assay to expand antigen-specific CD4+ T cells, and sequencing came afterward. With approximately 10 days of culture completed, CD4+ T cells were isolated. Nucleocapsid antibodies were negative in the vaccine recipients, who had never had SARS-CoV-2 infection. From germline, CDR1 is LGHDT and CDR2 YNNKEL (reference sequence). The CDR3 sequence is 14 residues long. V trimming: 6 bases; J trimming: 8 bases; junction bases outside the gene matches: 11. This clone turned up a few times. The antigen is not known.

The source is a human donor who received a COVID-19 vaccine. The sequenced sample was CD4+ T cells from PBMCs cultured with HCoV-OC43 spike peptides, obtained before COVID-19 vaccination. As for subset: HCoV-OC43 spike overlapping peptide pool stimulation. The V call is TRBV3-1 (or the pseudogene TRBV3-2), the J call TRBJ1-2; TRBD1 matches 8 bases. CDR3 region: CASRPPGTGAGYTF. The CDR3 nucleotides are TGTGCCAGCAGACCCCCCGGGACAGGAGCCGGCTACACCTTC.